Listed below are T cell receptor beta chains from one sample, sequenced in a study of T cell repertoires in ileal Crohn's disease. Profiled with immunoSEQ multiplex PCR; TCRdb holds only in-frame clones, not every one. The sample shows 55,000 to 65,000 clones, 85% to 90% of them seen only once. Specimen: ileal tissue. The receptors here all came from an adult with Crohn's disease. CDR3s include the opening cysteine and the closing phenylalanine or tryptophan. The D gene is left open where the match is weak. Size tells how often a clone was seen (once, few, many) or the class of an expanded clone, and some rows leave it out.

d_gene	abundance	v_gene	j_gene	CDR3aa	CDR3nt
TRBD1	.	TRBV6-6	TRBJ1-2	CASTQGARGYTF	TGTGCCAGCACCCAGGGGGCACGGGGCTACACCTTC
TRBD1	once	TRBV4-2	TRBJ1-2	CASSQGQGESGYTF	TGTGCCAGCAGCCAAGGACAGGGTGAATCTGGCTACACCTTC
TRBD1	.	TRBV27	TRBJ1-2	CASSLGQGRYGYTF	TGTGCCAGCAGTTTGGGACAGGGAAGGTATGGCTACACCTTC
.	.	TRBV5-6	TRBJ1-1	CASSLIGGLENTEAFF	TGTGCCAGCAGCTTAATCGGGGGACTAGAGAACACTGAAGCTTTCTTT
.	.	TRBV28	TRBJ1-2	CASWGQNYGYTF	TGTGCCAGCTGGGGGCAGAACTATGGCTACACCTTC
TRBD1	few	TRBV15	TRBJ2-5	CATSRTGDRARETQYF	TGTGCCACCAGCAGGACCGGCGACAGGGCCCGAGAGACCCAGTACTTC
.	once	TRBV2	TRBJ1-5	CASSSSGASNQPQHF	TGTGCCAGCAGTAGTTCAGGGGCCTCCAATCAGCCCCAGCATTTT
.	few	TRBV27	TRBJ2-2	CASSLTGQNTGELFF	TGTGCCAGCAGTTTAACGGGTCAGAACACCGGGGAGCTGTTTTTT
.	few	TRBV4-3	TRBJ2-3	CASSQGQRLTDTQYF	TGCGCCAGCAGCCAAGGACAGCGACTCACAGATACGCAGTATTTT
.	.	TRBV23-1	TRBJ2-1	CASSQRTRRENNEQFF	TGCGCCAGCAGTCAACGGACCCGTAGGGAGAACAATGAGCAGTTCTTC
.	.	TRBV4-3	TRBJ1-2	CASSQESNANYGYTF	TGCGCCAGCAGCCAAGAAAGCAACGCTAACTATGGCTACACCTTC
.	.	TRBV27	TRBJ1-5	CASSSHRDQPQHF	TGTGCCAGCAGTTCTCACAGGGATCAGCCCCAGCATTTT
.	.	TRBV6-1	TRBJ1-2	CASSKTENYGYTF	TGTGCCAGCAGCAAGACAGAAAACTATGGCTACACCTTC
.	once	TRBV6-6	TRBJ2-1	CASTGEPNEQFF	TGTGCCAGCACGGGGGAACCCAATGAGCAGTTCTTC
.	.	TRBV2	TRBJ2-7	CASSVRAYEQYF	TGTGCCAGCAGTGTTCGGGCCTACGAGCAGTACTTC
TRBD1	.	TRBV6-1	TRBJ1-2	CASSEDSLTGYGYTF	TGTGCCAGCAGTGAAGATAGCTTGACAGGGTATGGCTACACCTTC
.	once	TRBV19	TRBJ1-2	CATKVLSGGYTF	TGTGCCACCAAGGTCTTATCAGGAGGCTACACCTTC
.	few	TRBV7-3	TRBJ2-3	CASSWAGSSTDTQYF	TGTGCCAGCAGCTGGGCGGGATCTAGCACAGATACGCAGTATTTT
TRBD1	.	TRBV11-2	TRBJ2-1	CASSSTGTGYNEQFF	TGTGCCAGCAGCTCTACCGGGACAGGGTACAATGAGCAGTTCTTC
.	once	TRBV9	TRBJ1-2	CASSSRQEGVYGYTF	TGTGCCAGCAGCTCCAGACAAGAAGGGGTCTATGGCTACACCTTC
.	.	TRBV14	TRBJ1-6	CASSQGGQLISPLHF	TGTGCCAGCAGCCAAGGAGGACAGTTAATATCACCCCTCCACTTT
TRBD2	.	TRBV18	TRBJ2-1	CASSPVRWGGYNEQFF	TGTGCCAGCTCACCCGTGAGGTGGGGGGGCTACAATGAGCAGTTCTTC
.	.	TRBV5-6	TRBJ1-5	CASSLYAGAYQPQHF	TGTGCCAGCAGCCTCTATGCGGGCGCGTATCAGCCCCAGCATTTT
.	.	TRBV5-8	TRBJ1-5	CASSLYRARGQPQHF	TGTGCCAGCAGCTTGTATCGGGCCCGGGGTCAGCCCCAGCATTTT
.	.	TRBV19	TRBJ1-5	CASSQGWGQPQHF	TGTGCCAGTAGTCAGGGTTGGGGTCAGCCCCAGCATTTT
.	.	TRBV2	TRBJ2-4	CASRGRTDRRPKNIQYF	TGTGCCAGCAGGGGTAGGACAGACAGACGACCCAAAAACATTCAGTACTTC
TRBD1	.	TRBV28	TRBJ1-5	CASRRQGPQPQHF	TGTGCCAGCAGAAGACAGGGGCCTCAGCCCCAGCATTTT
.	.	TRBV5-4	TRBJ2-1	CASSLQAHNEQFF	TGTGCCAGCAGCTTGCAGGCACACAATGAGCAGTTCTTC
.	.	TRBV18	TRBJ1-5	CASSQGSSNQPQHF	TGTGCCAGCTCACAGGGGTCAAGCAATCAGCCCCAGCATTTT
.	once	TRBV4-2	TRBJ2-3	CASSQDWGQTPTDTQYF	TGTGCCAGCAGCCAAGACTGGGGCCAAACCCCCACAGATACGCAGTATTTT
.	.	TRBV11-2	TRBJ2-7	CASTRDTKSYEQYF	TGTGCCAGCACCCGGGACACAAAGTCCTACGAGCAGTACTTC
TRBD2	.	TRBV27	TRBJ2-5	CASSHRLAGDETQYF	TGTGCCAGCAGTCACCGACTAGCGGGGGATGAGACCCAGTACTTC
.	.	TRBV19	TRBJ1-4	CASTQTATNEKLFF	TGTGCCAGTACCCAGACTGCAACTAATGAAAAACTGTTTTTT
.	few	TRBV5-4	TRBJ2-1	CASGRGNNEQFF	TGTGCCAGCGGACGGGGAAACAATGAGCAGTTCTTC
TRBD2	.	TRBV10-3	TRBJ2-3	CATKGLVADTQYF	TGTGCCACTAAGGGACTAGTCGCAGATACGCAGTATTTT
.	.	TRBV7-2	TRBJ1-5	CASSLANSRNQPQHF	TGTGCCAGCAGCTTAGCGAACAGCCGAAATCAGCCCCAGCATTTT
.	.	TRBV9	TRBJ1-1	CASSVGVVVTEAFF	TGTGCCAGCAGCGTCGGGGTCGTTGTCACTGAAGCTTTCTTT
TRBD1	.	TRBV28	TRBJ2-1	CASSSPGQVNEQFF	TGTGCCAGCAGTTCCCCGGGACAGGTCAATGAGCAGTTCTTC
.	.	TRBV9	TRBJ2-1	CASSVATPGNEQFF	TGTGCCAGCAGCGTAGCTACGCCGGGTAATGAGCAGTTCTTC
.	.	TRBV7-8	TRBJ2-2	CASSLSGTGELFF	TGTGCCAGCAGCTTATCGGGCACCGGGGAGCTGTTTTTT
.	.	TRBV29-1	TRBJ2-6	CSVETLGASGANVLTF	TGCAGCGTTGAAACCCTGGGGGCGTCTGGGGCCAACGTCCTGACTTTC
TRBD1	.	TRBV12-5	TRBJ1-2	CARDPDKHRDRVNGWDGYTF	TGTGCTAGGGACCCAGATAAACATCGGGACAGGGTGAATGGATGGGATGGCTACACCTTC
TRBD1	.	TRBV7-9	TRBJ2-1	CASSSLLGQGSDEQFF	TGTGCCAGCAGCTCGCTGCTGGGACAGGGTTCAGATGAGCAGTTCTTC
.	.	TRBV19	TRBJ1-5	CASSEGQPQHF	TGTGCCAGTAGTGAGGGTCAGCCCCAGCATTTT
.	once	TRBV4-2	TRBJ1-4	CASSQVAGLLAEKLFF	TGTGCCAGCAGCCAAGTCGCGGGTTTGTTGGCTGAAAAACTGTTTTTT
.	.	TRBV19	TRBJ2-1	CASSLRGAWSEQFF	TGTGCCAGTAGTTTACGGGGGGCCTGGAGTGAGCAGTTCTTC
TRBD1	.	TRBV6-1	TRBJ1-5	CASSGRQGSLQPQHF	TGTGCCAGCAGTGGACGACAGGGGAGCCTTCAGCCCCAGCATTTT
.	.	TRBV5-1	TRBJ1-6	CASSFGGSSYNSPLHF	TGCGCCAGCAGCTTTGGTGGGAGCTCCTATAATTCACCCCTCCACTTT